This section outlines one T cell receptor (beta chain) sequence together with its context. Its antigen remains unknown. This sample was included in a study of OX40 agonist ivuxolimab in advanced cancers. Whole-study findings and limits: In the expanded peripheral T cells, antigen specificity was never determined. In general, CD8+ T cells held more expanded clones than CD4+ did, on average.

TCRdb keeps only in-frame clones here, not all; method: immunoSEQ multiplex PCR. The sample includes under 90,000 clones, approximately 80% seen only once; the top ten take about 1.5%. Trimming stripped 1 base from V and 5 bases from J, with 22 bases between. The CDR3 has 18 amino acids. The germline CDR1 and CDR2 sequences are SGHRS and YFSETQ. This rearrangement joins TRBV5-1 to TRBJ1-5, with a weak D call TRBD1 (6 bases). The receptor was derived from an adult with an advanced solid tumor such as melanoma, head and neck, liver or kidney cancer. The sample consisted of CD4+ or CD8+ T cells sorted from blood, taken in a trial of the OX40 agonist ivuxolimab. CDR3 in DNA: TGCGCCAGCAGCTTGACTATATTCCCACAGGGAGTTGATCAGCCCCAGCATTTT. This encodes CASSLTIFPQGVDQPQHF. Supplemented by reference TRBV5-1 and TRBJ1-5, the full variable domain reads KAGVTQTPRYLIKTRGQQVTLSCSPISGHRSVSWYQQTPGQGLQFLFEYFSETQRNKGNFPGRFSGRQFSNSRSEMNVSTLELGDSALYLCASSLTIFPQGVDQPQHFGDGTRLSIL.